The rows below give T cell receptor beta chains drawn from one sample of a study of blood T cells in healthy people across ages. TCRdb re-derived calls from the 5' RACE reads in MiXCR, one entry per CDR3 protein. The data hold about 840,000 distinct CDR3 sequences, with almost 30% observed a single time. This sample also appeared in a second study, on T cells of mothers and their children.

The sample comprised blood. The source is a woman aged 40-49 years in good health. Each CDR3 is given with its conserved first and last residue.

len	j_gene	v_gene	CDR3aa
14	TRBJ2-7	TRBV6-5	CASSRTGTGGEQYF
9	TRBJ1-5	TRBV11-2	CASTPSQHF
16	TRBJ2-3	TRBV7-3	CASSWAPSGGIDTQYF
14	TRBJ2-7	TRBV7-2	CASSVGLGYYEQYF
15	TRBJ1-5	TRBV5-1	CASSQVGGSNQPQHF
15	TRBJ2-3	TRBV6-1	CASTPGTGEADTQYF
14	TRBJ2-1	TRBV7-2	CASSLSAVRNEQFF
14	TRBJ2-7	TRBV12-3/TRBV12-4	CASSSQTGTYEQYF
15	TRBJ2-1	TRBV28	CASCPGGAKANEQFF
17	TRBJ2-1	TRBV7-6	CASSWTSGTGAYNEQFF
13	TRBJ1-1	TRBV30	CAWSVRGYTEAFF
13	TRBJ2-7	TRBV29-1	CSVEEDRGYEQYF
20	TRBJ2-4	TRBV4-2	CASSQDRRTSGVLAKNIQYF
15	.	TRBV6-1	CASTWEGDRDYEQYF
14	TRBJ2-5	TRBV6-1	CASRLRGTKETQYF
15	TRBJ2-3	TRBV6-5	CASSHTGGNSDTQYF
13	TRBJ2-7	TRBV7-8	CASSLGTSLEQYF
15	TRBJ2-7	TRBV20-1	CSARSWTGGRNEQYF
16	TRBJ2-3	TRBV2	CASSDRRAASTDTQYF
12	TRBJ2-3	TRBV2	CASRVSWGTQYF
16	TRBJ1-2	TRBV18	CASSERGGSTNYGYTF
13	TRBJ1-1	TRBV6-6	CASSRKQASEAFF
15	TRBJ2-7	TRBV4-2	CASSQYWDPRYEQYF
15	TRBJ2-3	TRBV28	CASIPKWGAPDTQYF
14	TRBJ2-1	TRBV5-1	CASSPGLAGDEQFF
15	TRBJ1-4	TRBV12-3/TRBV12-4	CASSLVWGKNEKLFF
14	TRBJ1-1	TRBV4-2	CASSQPGQGPKAFF
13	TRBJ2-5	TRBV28	CASSYYVQETQYF
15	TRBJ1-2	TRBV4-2	CASSQRGQGNYGYTF
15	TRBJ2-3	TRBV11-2	CASSPRTLSTDTQYF
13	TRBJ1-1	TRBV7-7	CASSWGMNTEAFF
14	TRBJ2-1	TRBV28	CASSFARRTVEQFF
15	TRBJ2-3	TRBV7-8	CASSGEGGLTDTQYF
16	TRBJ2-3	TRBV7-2	CASSLRQGAYTDTQYF
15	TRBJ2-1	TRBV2	CASSEEGFSYNEQFF
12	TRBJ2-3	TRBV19	CASSPTSVPQYF
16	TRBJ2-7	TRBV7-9	CASSSLWQGAPYEQYF
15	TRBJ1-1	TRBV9	CASSVVSGPTTEAFF
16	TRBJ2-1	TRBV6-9	CASRDLQGSSYNEQFF
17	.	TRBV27	CASNLRITSGGGETQYF